This T cell receptor (beta chain) is from a study of identical twins. Study-wide findings and caveats: Findings depended on cross-sectional statistics rather than tracking the same donors. Invariant MAIT and iNKT cells may have partly biased zero-insertion analyses. Alpha sequences out of frame and shared by twins had excess low generation probability.

TCRdb re-called the 5' RACE reads with MiXCR, one entry per CDR3 protein. The data show some 600,000 distinct CDR3 sequences, with 7.1% seen just once and 1.6% held by the top ten. V dropped 1 base and J dropped 3 bases, with 14 bases sitting between them. Germline V CDR1 and CDR2: SEHNR, FQNEAQ (reference sequence). The CDR3 is 16 residues long. On this clonotype: Its antigen is currently unknown.

In addition, the sample was reused for a study of yellow fever vaccine responses in identical twins.

The gene calls are TRBV7-9 and TRBJ2-3; D not certain. This TCR derives from a woman under 30 in good health. The source material was PBMCs. CDR3 amino acids: CASSLEGPVATDTQYF. The CDR3 coding sequence is TGTGCCAGCAGCTTAGAGGGCCCGGTGGCAACAGATACGCAGTATTTT.